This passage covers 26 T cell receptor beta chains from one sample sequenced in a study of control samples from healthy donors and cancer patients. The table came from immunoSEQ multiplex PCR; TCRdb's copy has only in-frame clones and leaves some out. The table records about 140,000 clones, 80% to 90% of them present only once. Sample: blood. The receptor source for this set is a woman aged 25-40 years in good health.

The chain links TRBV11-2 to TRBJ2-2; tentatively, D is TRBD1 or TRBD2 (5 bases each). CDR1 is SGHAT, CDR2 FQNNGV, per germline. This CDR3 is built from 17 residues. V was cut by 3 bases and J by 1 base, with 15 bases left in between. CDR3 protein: CASSFGRDGKNTGELFF. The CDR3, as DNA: TGTGCCAGCAGCTTCGGTCGGGACGGAAAGAACACCGGGGAGCTGTTTTTT.

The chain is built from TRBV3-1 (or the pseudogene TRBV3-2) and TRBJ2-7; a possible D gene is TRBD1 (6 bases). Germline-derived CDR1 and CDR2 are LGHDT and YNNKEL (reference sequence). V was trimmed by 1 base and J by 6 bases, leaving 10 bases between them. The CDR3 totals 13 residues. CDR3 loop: CASSQAGTREQYF. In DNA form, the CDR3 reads TGTGCCAGCAGCCAAGCCGGGACACGCGAGCAGTACTTC.

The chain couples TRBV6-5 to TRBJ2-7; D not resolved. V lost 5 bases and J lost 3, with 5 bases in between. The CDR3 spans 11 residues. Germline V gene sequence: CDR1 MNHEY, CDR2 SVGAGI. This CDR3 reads CASSPHYEQYF. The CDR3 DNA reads TGTGCCAGCAGTCCTCACTACGAGCAGTACTTC.

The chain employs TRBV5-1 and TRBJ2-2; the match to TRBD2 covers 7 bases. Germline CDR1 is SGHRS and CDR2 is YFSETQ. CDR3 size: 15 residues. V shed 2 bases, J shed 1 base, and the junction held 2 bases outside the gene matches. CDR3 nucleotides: TGCGCCAGCAGCTTCGCGGGGGAGAACACCGGGGAGCTGTTTTTT. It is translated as CASSFAGENTGELFF.

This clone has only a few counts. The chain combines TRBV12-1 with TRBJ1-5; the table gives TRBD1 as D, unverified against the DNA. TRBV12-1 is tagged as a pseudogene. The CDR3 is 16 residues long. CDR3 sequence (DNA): TGTGCCAGCAGCTTTGGAGGGGGCGAGGGCAATCAGCCCCAGCATTTT. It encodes CASSFGGGEGNQPQHF.

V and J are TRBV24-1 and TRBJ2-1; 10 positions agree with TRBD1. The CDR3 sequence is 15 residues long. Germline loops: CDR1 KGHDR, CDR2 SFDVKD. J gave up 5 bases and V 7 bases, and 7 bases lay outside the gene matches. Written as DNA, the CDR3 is TGTGCCACCAGCGGTCCCGGGACAGGGGACAATGAGCAGTTCTTC. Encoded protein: CATSGPGTGDNEQFF.

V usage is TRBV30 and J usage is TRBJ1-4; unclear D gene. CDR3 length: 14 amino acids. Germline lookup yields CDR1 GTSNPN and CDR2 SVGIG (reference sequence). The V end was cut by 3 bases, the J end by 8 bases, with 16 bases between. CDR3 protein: CAWSFSPVFEKLFF. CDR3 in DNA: TGTGCCTGGAGCTTCAGTCCGGTTTTCGAAAAACTGTTTTTT.

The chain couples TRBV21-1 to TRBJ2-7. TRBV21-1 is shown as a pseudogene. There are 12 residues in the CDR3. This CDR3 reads CASGTDLVEQYF. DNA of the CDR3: TGTGCCAGCGGGACCGACCTGGTCGAGCAGTACTTC.

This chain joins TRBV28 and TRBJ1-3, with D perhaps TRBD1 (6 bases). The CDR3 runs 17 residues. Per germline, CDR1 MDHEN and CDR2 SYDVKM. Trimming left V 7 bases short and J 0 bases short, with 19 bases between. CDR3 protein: CASTSPQGLGSGNTIYF. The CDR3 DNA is TGTGCCAGCACCTCCCCCCAGGGGCTAGGCTCTGGAAACACCATATATTTT. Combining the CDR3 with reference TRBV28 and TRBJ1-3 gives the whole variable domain DVKVTQSSRYLVKRTGEKVFLECVQDMDHENMFWYRQDPGLGLRLIYFSYDVKMKEKGDIPEGYSVSREKKERFSLILESASTNQTSMYLCASTSPQGLGSGNTIYFGEGSWLTVV.

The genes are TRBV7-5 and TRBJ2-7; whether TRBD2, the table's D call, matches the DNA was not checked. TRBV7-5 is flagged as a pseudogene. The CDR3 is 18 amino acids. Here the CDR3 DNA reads TGTGTCAGAAGCTTAGACCGAGCGGGCCAACTCCGGGTCTACGAGCAGTACTTC. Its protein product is CVRSLDRAGQLRVYEQYF.

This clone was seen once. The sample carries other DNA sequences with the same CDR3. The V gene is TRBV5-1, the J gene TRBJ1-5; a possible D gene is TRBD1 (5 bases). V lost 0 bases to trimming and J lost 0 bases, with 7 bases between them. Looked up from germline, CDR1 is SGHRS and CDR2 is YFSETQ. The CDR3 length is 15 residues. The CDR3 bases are TGCGCCAGCAGCTTGGAAGGGGATAGCAATCAGCCCCAGCATTTT. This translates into CASSLEGDSNQPQHF.

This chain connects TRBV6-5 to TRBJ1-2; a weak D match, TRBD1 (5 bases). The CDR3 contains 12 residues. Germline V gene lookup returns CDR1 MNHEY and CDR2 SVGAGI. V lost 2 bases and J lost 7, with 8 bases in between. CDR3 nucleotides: TGTGCCAGCAGTTACACAGGCGGTGGCTACACCTTC. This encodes CASSYTGGGYTF.

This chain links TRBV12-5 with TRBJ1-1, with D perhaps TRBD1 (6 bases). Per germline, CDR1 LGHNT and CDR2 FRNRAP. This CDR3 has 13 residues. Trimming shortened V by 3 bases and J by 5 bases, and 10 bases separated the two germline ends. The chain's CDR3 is CASGLGGRTEAFF. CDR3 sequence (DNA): TGTGCTAGTGGTTTAGGGGGGAGAACTGAAGCTTTCTTT.

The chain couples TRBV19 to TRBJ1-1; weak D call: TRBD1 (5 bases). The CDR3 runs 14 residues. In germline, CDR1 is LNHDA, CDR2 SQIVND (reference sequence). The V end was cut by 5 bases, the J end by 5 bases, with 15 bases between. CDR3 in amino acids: CASSSRRGSTEAFF. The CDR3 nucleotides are TGTGCCAGTAGTTCAAGGAGGGGATCGACTGAAGCTTTCTTT. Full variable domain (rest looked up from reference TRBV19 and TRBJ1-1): DGGITQSPKYLFRKEGQNVTLSCEQNLNHDAMYWYRQDPGQGLRLIYYSQIVNDFQKGDIAEGYSVSREKKESFPLTVTSAQKNPTAFYLCASSSRRGSTEAFFGQGTRLTVV.

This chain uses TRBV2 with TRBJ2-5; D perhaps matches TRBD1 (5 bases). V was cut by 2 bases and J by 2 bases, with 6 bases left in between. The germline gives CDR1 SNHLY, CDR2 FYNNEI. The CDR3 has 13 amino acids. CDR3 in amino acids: CASSEQGQETQYF. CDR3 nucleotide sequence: TGTGCCAGCAGTGAACAGGGTCAAGAGACCCAGTACTTC.

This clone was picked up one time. This CDR3 reads CASSTDRAVNEKLFF. The CDR3 DNA is TGTGCCAGCAGTACCGACAGGGCGGTTAATGAAAAACTGTTTTTT. The chain recombines TRBV2 with TRBJ1-4; 7 bases line up with TRBD1. CDR1 is SNHLY, CDR2 FYNNEI, per germline. The J segment lost 4 bases and the V segment lost 5 bases, leaving 7 bases of the junction unmatched. The CDR3 extends over 15 amino acids.

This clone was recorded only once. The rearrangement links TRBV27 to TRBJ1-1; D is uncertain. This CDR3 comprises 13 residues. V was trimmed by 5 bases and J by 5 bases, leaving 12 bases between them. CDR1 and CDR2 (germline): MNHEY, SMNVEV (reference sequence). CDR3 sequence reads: CASSPRTVTEAFF. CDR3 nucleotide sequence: TGTGCCAGCAGTCCACGGACCGTGACTGAAGCTTTCTTT.

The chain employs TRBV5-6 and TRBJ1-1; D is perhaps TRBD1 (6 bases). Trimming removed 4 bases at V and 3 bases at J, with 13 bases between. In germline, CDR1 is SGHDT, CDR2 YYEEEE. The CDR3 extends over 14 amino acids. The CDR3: CASSIQGSDTEAFF. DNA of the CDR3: TGTGCCAGCAGCATCCAGGGGTCGGACACTGAAGCTTTCTTT. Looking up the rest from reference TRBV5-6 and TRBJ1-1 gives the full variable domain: DAGVTQSPTHLIKTRGQQVTLRCSPKSGHDTVSWYQQALGQGPQFIFQYYEEEERQRGNFPDRFSGHQFPNYSSELNVNALLLGDSALYLCASSIQGSDTEAFFGQGTRLTVV.

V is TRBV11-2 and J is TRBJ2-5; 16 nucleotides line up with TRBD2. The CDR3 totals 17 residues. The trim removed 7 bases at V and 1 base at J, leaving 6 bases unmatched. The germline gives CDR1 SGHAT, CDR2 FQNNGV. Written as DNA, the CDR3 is TGTGCCAGCAACTTGGGACTAGCGGGAGGGAGCCAAGAGACCCAGTACTTC. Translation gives CASNLGLAGGSQETQYF.

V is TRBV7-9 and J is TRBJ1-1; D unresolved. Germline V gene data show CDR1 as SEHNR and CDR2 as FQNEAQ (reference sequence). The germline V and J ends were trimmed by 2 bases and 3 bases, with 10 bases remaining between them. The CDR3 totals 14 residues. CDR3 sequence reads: CASSLYPGDTEAFF. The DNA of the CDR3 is TGTGCCAGCAGCTTATATCCCGGGGACACTGAAGCTTTCTTT.

The CDR3 nucleotides are TGTGCCAGCTCACGTGGGACGGCTAATGAGCAGTTCTTC. This sequence encodes CASSRGTANEQFF. This sequence joins TRBV18 and TRBJ2-1; D tentatively fits TRBD1 or TRBD2 (5 bases each). The CDR3 extends over 13 amino acids. The ends were cut back, 4 bases at V and 7 bases at J, with 11 bases in the middle. Germline CDR1 is KGHSH and CDR2 is LQKENI.

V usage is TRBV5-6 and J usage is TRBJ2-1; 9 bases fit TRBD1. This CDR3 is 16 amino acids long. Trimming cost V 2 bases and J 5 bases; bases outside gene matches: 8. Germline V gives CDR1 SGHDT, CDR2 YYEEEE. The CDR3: CASSFRGTGRDNEQFF. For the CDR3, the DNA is TGTGCCAGCAGCTTTAGGGGGACAGGGAGGGACAATGAGCAGTTCTTC. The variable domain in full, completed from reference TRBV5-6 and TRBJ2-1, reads DAGVTQSPTHLIKTRGQQVTLRCSPKSGHDTVSWYQQALGQGPQFIFQYYEEEERQRGNFPDRFSGHQFPNYSSELNVNALLLGDSALYLCASSFRGTGRDNEQFFGPGTRLTVL.

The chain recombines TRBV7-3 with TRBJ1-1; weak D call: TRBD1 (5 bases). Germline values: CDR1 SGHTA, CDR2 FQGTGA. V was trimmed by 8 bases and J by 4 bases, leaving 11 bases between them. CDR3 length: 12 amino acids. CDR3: CASRGVGTEAFF. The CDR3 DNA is TGTGCCAGCCGGGGGGTGGGCACTGAAGCTTTCTTT.

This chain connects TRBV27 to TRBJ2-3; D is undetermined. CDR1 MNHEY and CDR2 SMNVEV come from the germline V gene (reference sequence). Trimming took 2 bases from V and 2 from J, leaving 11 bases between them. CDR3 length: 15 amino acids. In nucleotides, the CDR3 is TGTGCCAGCAGTTTACGCGGTACCCCCACAGATACGCAGTATTTT. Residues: CASSLRGTPTDTQYF.

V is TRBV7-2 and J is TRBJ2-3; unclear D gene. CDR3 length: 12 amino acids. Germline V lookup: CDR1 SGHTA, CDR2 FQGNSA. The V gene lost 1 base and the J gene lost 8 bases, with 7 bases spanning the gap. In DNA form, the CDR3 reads TGTGCCAGCAGCTTAGTTCGAGGTACGCAGTATTTT. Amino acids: CASSLVRGTQYF. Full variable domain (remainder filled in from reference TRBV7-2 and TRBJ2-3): GAGVSQSPSNKVTEKGKDVELRCDPISGHTALYWYRQSLGQGLEFLIYFQGNSAPDKSGLPSDRFSAERTGGSVSTLTIQRTQQEDSAVYLCASSLVRGTQYFGPGTRLTVL.

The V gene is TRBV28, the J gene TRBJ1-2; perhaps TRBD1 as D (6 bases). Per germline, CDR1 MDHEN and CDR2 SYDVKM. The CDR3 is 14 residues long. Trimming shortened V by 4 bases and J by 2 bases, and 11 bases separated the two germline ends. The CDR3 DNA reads TGTGCCAGCAGTTCCTCGGACAGAAACTATGGCTACACCTTC. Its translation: CASSSSDRNYGYTF.